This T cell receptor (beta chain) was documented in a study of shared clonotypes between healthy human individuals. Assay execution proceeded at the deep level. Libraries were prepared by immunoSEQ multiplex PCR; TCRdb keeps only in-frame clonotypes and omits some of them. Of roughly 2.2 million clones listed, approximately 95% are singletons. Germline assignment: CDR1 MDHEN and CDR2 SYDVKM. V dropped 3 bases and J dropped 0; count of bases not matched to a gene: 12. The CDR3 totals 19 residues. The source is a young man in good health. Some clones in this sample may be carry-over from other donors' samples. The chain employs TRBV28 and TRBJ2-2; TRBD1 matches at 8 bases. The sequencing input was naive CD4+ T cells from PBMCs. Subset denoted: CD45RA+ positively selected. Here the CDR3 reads CASSFFPGRGQTNTGELFF. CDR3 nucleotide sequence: TGTGCCAGCAGTTTCTTTCCAGGCAGGGGGCAGACGAACACCGGGGAGCTGTTTTTT.